The clone carrying this T cell receptor beta chain occurred many times. Its antigen is currently unknown. This sample stems from a study of T cells in Graves' hyperthyroidism and ophthalmopathy. About the research overall: At initial diagnosis, before any treatment had begun, peripheral blood was obtained.

Findings of the study overall: Peripheral blood also featured most of the thyroid clonotypes expanded above 0.001.

Trimming cost V 8 bases and J 4 bases, with 9 bases left between them. Germline V CDR1 and CDR2: SNHLY, FYNNEI. The CDR3 has 11 amino acids. It was RNA transcripts that yielded the amplified TCR beta CDR3 regions. TCR CDR3 underwent first-round RT-PCR with the HTBI primer set. TCRdb called the multiplex PCR reads again in MiXCR, with one record for every CDR3 protein. The sample records 600,000 or so distinct CDR3 sequences, approximately 14% being singletons. The study included ophthalmopathy patients with Clinical Activity Score at least 3, NOSPECS grade at least 4 and duration under 3 months. The receptor comes from a woman aged 45 to 65 with Graves' ophthalmopathy. Sequencing was performed on blood. The rearrangement joins TRBV2 to TRBJ2-7; no clear D gene. CDR3 DNA: TGTGCCAGCCCTGGACCTTACGAGCAGTACTTC. It codes for CASPGPYEQYF. Full variable domain (missing parts from reference TRBV2 and TRBJ2-7): EPEVTQTPSHQVTQMGQEVILRCVPISNHLYFYWYRQILGQKVEFLVSFYNNEISEKSEIFDDQFSVERPDGSNFTLKIRSTKLEDSAMYFCASPGPYEQYFGPGTRLTVT.